Sequencing of this T cell receptor beta chain was carried out in a study of T cell responses to AZD1222 COVID-19 vaccine. Method: immunoSEQ multiplex PCR; TCRdb's copy keeps in-frame clones and lacks some. The sample includes 150,000 to 200,000 clones, more than 85% seen only once; the top ten take about 2.5%. V shed 7 bases and J shed 4 bases, with 16 bases lying between them. The germline V gene has CDR1 MDHEN and CDR2 SYDVKM. The CDR3 consists of 14 residues. The specimen comprised peripheral blood, sampled on day 0 of AZD1222 vaccination. The V and J genes are TRBV28 and TRBJ1-2; TRBD1 might be the D (6 bases). The receptor was derived from an adult in good health. CDR3 residues: CASTLGGGAYGYTF. CDR3 coding DNA: TGTGCCAGCACCTTAGGAGGGGGAGCCTATGGCTACACCTTC.